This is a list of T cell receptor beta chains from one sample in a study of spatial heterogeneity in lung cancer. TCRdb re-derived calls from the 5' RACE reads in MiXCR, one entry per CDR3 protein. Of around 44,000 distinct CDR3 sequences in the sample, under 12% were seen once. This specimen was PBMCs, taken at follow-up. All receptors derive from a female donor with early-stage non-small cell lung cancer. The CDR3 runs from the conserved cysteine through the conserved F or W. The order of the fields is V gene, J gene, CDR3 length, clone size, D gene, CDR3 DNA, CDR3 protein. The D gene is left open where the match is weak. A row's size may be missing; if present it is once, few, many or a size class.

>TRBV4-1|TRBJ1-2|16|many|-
TGCGCCAGCAGCCAAGGCGGAGGCAGGGGAGCCTATGGCTACACCTTC
CASSQGGGRGAYGYTF
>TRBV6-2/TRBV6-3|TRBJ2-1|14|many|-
TGTGCCAGCAGTTACCTGGGTCAATACAATGAGCAGTTCTTC
CASSYLGQYNEQFF
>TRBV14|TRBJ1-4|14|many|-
TGTGCCAGCAGCCCAGGAAACCTTAATGAAAAACTGTTTTTT
CASSPGNLNEKLFF
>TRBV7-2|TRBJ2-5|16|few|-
TGTGCCAGCAGCTTCATGGGTGGGGGTACCCAAGAGACCCAGTACTTC
CASSFMGGGTQETQYF
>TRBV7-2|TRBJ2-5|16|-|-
TGTGCCAGCAGCCTCGGTGCTCTACCGTACCAAGAGACCCAGTACTTC
CASSLGALPYQETQYF
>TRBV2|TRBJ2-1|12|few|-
TGTGCCAGCAGTGGGGCATACAATGAGCAGTTCTTC
CASSGAYNEQFF
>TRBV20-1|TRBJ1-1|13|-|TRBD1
TGCAGTGCTAGTAGGCAGGGGGCGACTGAAGCTTTCTTT
CSASRQGATEAFF
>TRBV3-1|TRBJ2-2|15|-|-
TGTGCCAGCAGCCAAGGGCGGACCCTAACCGGGGAGCTGTTTTTT
CASSQGRTLTGELFF
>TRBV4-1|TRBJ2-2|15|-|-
TGCGCCAGCAGCCACAAGACAGGCCGATCCGGGGAGCTGTTTTTT
CASSHKTGRSGELFF
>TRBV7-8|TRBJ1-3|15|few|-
TGTGCCAGCAGCAACCGGGACATCTCTGGAAACACCATATATTTT
CASSNRDISGNTIYF
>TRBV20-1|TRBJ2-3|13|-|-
TGCAGTGCCCACGGCGCCCCCCCAGATACGCAGTATTTT
CSAHGAPPDTQYF
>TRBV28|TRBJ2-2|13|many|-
TGTGCCAACCTGAACTCGAACACCGGGGAGCTGTTTTTT
CANLNSNTGELFF
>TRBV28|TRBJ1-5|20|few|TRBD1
TGTGCCAGCAGTTTAGGACCCAGGGGGGCGAGGACCCATCAGGGTCAGCCCCAGCATTTT
CASSLGPRGARTHQGQPQHF
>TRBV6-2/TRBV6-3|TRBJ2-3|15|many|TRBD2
TGTGCCAGCAGGAGAAGCGGGGGAAGCACAGATACGCAGTATTTT
CASRRSGGSTDTQYF
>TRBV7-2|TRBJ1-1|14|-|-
TGTGCCAGCAGCCAAGCCGGGACACCCCGTCAGGCTTTCTTT
CASSQAGTPRQAFF
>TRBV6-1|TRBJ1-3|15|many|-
TGTGCCAGCAGTGAAGAGTTCTCCCTAAGGGGACCCATATATTTT
CASSEEFSLRGPIYF
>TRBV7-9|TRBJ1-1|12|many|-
TGTGCCAGCAGCGACTGGACCGACCAAGCTTTCTTT
CASSDWTDQAFF
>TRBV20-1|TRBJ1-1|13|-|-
TGCAGTGCTCGTTCGACAGTGAACACTGAAGCTTTCTTT
CSARSTVNTEAFF
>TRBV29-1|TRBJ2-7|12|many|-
TGCAGCGTTGAAGATGGGGGCTACGAGCAGTACTTC
CSVEDGGYEQYF
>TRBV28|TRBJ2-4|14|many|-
TGTGCCAGCAGCTCGGCTCCCCCCAAAAACATTCAGTACTTC
CASSSAPPKNIQYF
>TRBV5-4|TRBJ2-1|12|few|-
TGTGCCAGCAGCTTGGAACTTCGTGAGCAGTTCTTC
CASSLELREQFF
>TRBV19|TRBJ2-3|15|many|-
TGTGCCAGTAGTATGGCGGGGGCCTACACAGATACGCAGTATTTT
CASSMAGAYTDTQYF
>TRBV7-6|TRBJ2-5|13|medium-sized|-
TGTGCCAGCAGCCGCCGGTTCGGGGAGACCCAGTACTTC
CASSRRFGETQYF
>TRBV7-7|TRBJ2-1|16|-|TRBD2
TGTGCTAGCAGCCCGCGGCCAGCGGGGACCGCGGGGGAGCAGTTCTTC
CASSPRPAGTAGEQFF
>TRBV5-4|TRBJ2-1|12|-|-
TGTGCCAACAGCTTGGAACTTCGTGAGCAGTTCTTC
CANSLELREQFF
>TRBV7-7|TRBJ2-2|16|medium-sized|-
TGTGCTAGCAGCCTCGGGACGGCCCGCGGCACCGGGGAGCTGTTTTTT
CASSLGTARGTGELFF
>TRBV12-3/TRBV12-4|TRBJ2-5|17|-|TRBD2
TGTGCCAGCAGTTTTTGGGGAAGCGGGGGAGGTCCAGAGACCCAGTACTTC
CASSFWGSGGGPETQYF
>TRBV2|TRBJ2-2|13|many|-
TGTGCCAGCAAAACTCTCTTGGCCGGGGAGCTGTTTTTT
CASKTLLAGELFF
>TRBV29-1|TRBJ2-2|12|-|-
TGCAGCGTTAATGAGAACACCGGGGAGCTGTTTTTT
CSVNENTGELFF
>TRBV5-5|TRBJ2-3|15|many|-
TGTGCCAGCAGCTTTTCCCCCTCTCGCACAGATACGCAGTATTTT
CASSFSPSRTDTQYF